The 27 T cell receptor beta chains below come from one sample, sequenced in a study of T cells in Graves' hyperthyroidism and ophthalmopathy. Amplified TCR beta CDR3 regions came from RNA transcripts. TCR CDR3 regions were first amplified by RT-PCR with HTBI primers. TCRdb redid the calling of the multiplex PCR reads with MiXCR, one entry per CDR3 protein. Seen here are 350,000 to 400,000 distinct CDR3 sequences, 15% observed once, and the top ten hold less than 35%. Sequenced input: blood. The receptors were sampled from a woman aged 25 to 39 with Graves' hyperthyroidism.

In its sample, this clonotype was seen a few times. The chain has TRBV3-1 and TRBJ1-1; 9 bases align to TRBD1. The V gene end was trimmed by 2 bases and the J gene end by 0 bases; junction bases not matched to a gene: 7. This CDR3 comprises 17 residues. Germline V gene lookup returns CDR1 LGHDT and CDR2 YNNKEL (reference sequence). CDR3 sequence (DNA): TGTGCCAGCAGCCAACTGAGGGACAGGGACATGAACACTGAAGCTTTCTTT. Encoded protein: CASSQLRDRDMNTEAFF. The variable domain in full, with the rest retrieved from reference TRBV3-1 and TRBJ1-1, is DTAVSQTPKYLVTQMGNDKSIKCEQNLGHDTMYWYKQDSKKFLKIMFSYNNKELIINETVPNRFSPKSPDKAHLNLHINSLELGDSAVYFCASSQLRDRDMNTEAFFGQGTRLTVV.

Ten or more counts support this clonotype. This chain links TRBV2 with TRBJ2-3, with D possibly being TRBD2 (5 bases). Looked up from germline, CDR1 is SNHLY and CDR2 is FYNNEI. The CDR3 is made up of 16 amino acids. The V end lost 2 bases, the J end lost 0 bases, and 12 bases lay between the germline ends. The CDR3 spells CASSEIAAASTDTQYF. The CDR3 DNA sequence: TGTGCCAGCAGTGAAATTGCAGCGGCTAGCACAGATACGCAGTATTTT.

This clonotype came up many times. The rearrangement uses TRBV30 and TRBJ2-1; D call uncertain. Germline V gene data show CDR1 as GTSNPN and CDR2 as SVGIG (reference sequence). The CDR3 sequence is 17 residues long. With 2 bases removed from V and 0 bases from J, the gap between germline ends came to 17 bases. Written as DNA, the CDR3 is TGTGCCTGGAGTAACCCGACCCGTTCTAGCTCCTACAATGAGCAGTTCTTC. It is translated as CAWSNPTRSSSYNEQFF.

This clonotype appeared many times. The rearrangement uses TRBV18 and TRBJ1-1; D may be TRBD1 (5 bases). The V gene lost 2 bases and the J gene lost 4 bases, with 8 bases spanning the gap. Germline CDR1 KGHSH, CDR2 LQKENI. This CDR3 comprises 13 residues. CDR3 region: CASSPEGTTEAFF. In nucleotides, the CDR3 is TGTGCCAGCTCACCAGAGGGGACCACTGAAGCTTTCTTT.

The chain couples TRBV19 to TRBJ2-1; tentative D call: TRBD1 (6 bases). Germline values: CDR1 LNHDA, CDR2 SQIVND (reference sequence). Trimming pared 4 bases from V and 0 bases from J, leaving 13 bases between. There are 16 residues in the CDR3. The CDR3 DNA follows: TGTGCCAGTAGTACCCGGACGGACAGCTCCTACAATGAGCAGTTCTTC. It encodes CASSTRTDSSYNEQFF.

The sample holds many counts of this clonotype. The V call is TRBV4-1, the J call TRBJ2-1; D uncertain. Looked up from germline, CDR1 is MGHRA and CDR2 is YSYEKL. The germline V and J ends were trimmed by 4 bases and 8 bases, with 9 bases remaining between them. The CDR3 extends over 12 amino acids. The CDR3, as DNA: TGCGCCAGCAGCCGTCGCCGCGATGAGCAGTTCTTC. Translating gives CASSRRRDEQFF.

This clonotype has at least ten counts. V and J are TRBV13 and TRBJ2-3; TRBD2 matches at 14 bases. The V segment lost 5 bases and the J segment 1 base; nucleotides outside the gene matches: 8. CDR1 PRHDT and CDR2 FYEKMQ come from the germline V gene (reference sequence). This CDR3 region has 18 residues. CDR3 coding DNA: TGTGCCAGCAGCCTCGGGACTAGCGGGAGTCGGGGCACAGATACGCAGTATTTT. As protein: CASSLGTSGSRGTDTQYF. The full variable domain, in which reference TRBV13 and TRBJ2-3 provide the parts outside the CDR3, is AAGVIQSPRHLIKEKRETATLKCYPIPRHDTVYWYQQGPGQDPQFLISFYEKMQSDKGSIPDRFSAQQFSDYHSELNMSSLELGDSALYFCASSLGTSGSRGTDTQYFGPGTRLTVL.

This clonotype was observed many times. The chain carries TRBV2 and TRBJ2-2; 8 bases agree with TRBD2. With V trimmed by 4 bases and J by 4 bases, 14 bases remained unmatched. Germline V gene data show CDR1 as SNHLY and CDR2 as FYNNEI. The CDR3 loop spans 18 amino acids. This CDR3 reads CASSGPTEAGDVTGELFF. CDR3 nucleotides: TGTGCCAGCAGTGGACCGACAGAAGCGGGAGATGTCACCGGGGAGCTGTTTTTT.

This clonotype was counted many times. The chain links TRBV20-1 to TRBJ2-5, with 13 bases aligning to TRBD2. Germline lookup yields CDR1 DFQATT and CDR2 SNEGSKA (reference sequence). The V gene end was trimmed by 3 bases and the J gene end by 4 bases; junction bases not matched to a gene: 14. The CDR3 runs to 18 residues. CDR3 nucleotide sequence: TGCAGTGCTAGCCCTCGGTCCGGGACTAGCGGGAAGGGAGAGACCCAGTACTTC. Translating it yields CSASPRSGTSGKGETQYF.

The table lists this clonotype with many counts. CDR3 sequence: CATAEAGINEQYF. CDR3 bases: TGTGCCACAGCCGAGGCAGGGATCAACGAGCAGTACTTC. The chain uses TRBV28 and TRBJ2-7; maybe TRBD1 (5 bases). Germline loops: CDR1 MDHEN, CDR2 SYDVKM. Between the trimmed V and J ends, which lost 10 bases and 5 bases, there was a span of 18 bases. The CDR3 runs 13 residues.

This clonotype was recorded a few times. The chain uses TRBV28 and TRBJ1-3; TRBD1 matches at 7 bases. Germline CDR1 MDHEN, CDR2 SYDVKM. The CDR3 totals 14 residues. The trim removed 7 bases at V and 4 bases at J, leaving 7 bases unmatched. The CDR3 loop reads CASNAQGSGNTIYF. The CDR3 coding sequence is TGTGCCAGCAATGCACAGGGGTCAGGAAACACCATATATTTT. The full variable domain, with the rest looked up from reference TRBV28 and TRBJ1-3, is DVKVTQSSRYLVKRTGEKVFLECVQDMDHENMFWYRQDPGLGLRLIYFSYDVKMKEKGDIPEGYSVSREKKERFSLILESASTNQTSMYLCASNAQGSGNTIYFGEGSWLTVV.

This clonotype occurred many times. This sequence joins TRBV3-1 and TRBJ2-1; 9 bases map to TRBD2. Germline CDR1 reads LGHDT; CDR2 reads YNNKEL (reference sequence). V trimming: 1 base; J trimming: 4 bases; junction bases outside the gene matches: 2. This CDR3 comprises 15 residues. CDR3 nucleotides: TGTGCCAGCAGCCAAGGGACTAGCGAGTACAATGAGCAGTTCTTC. Its translation: CASSQGTSEYNEQFF.

The rearrangement joins TRBV14 to TRBJ2-5; D might be TRBD1 or TRBD2, each matching 5 bases. The germline CDR1 and CDR2 sequences are SGHDN and FVKESK. CDR3 size: 15 residues. Trimming cost V 4 bases and J 5 bases, with 17 bases left between them. The CDR3 loop is CASSPAGAWGETQYF. DNA for the CDR3: TGTGCCAGCAGCCCCGCCGGGGCCTGGGGGGAGACCCAGTACTTC.

The V call is TRBV7-2, the J call TRBJ1-6; 8 bases map to TRBD1. The germline CDR1 and CDR2 sequences are SGHTA and FQGNSA. The CDR3 has 15 amino acids. The V gene end was trimmed by 4 bases and the J gene end by 7 bases; junction bases not matched to a gene: 6. CDR3 coding DNA: TGTGCCAGCAGCTGGGGGACAGGCGGCAATTCACCCCTCCACTTT. Translating gives CASSWGTGGNSPLHF.

This clonotype was recorded a few times. V usage is TRBV6-1 and J usage is TRBJ2-2; 9 bases are shared with TRBD2. The CDR3 runs to 14 residues. V shed 6 bases and J 6 bases; nucleotides not matched to a gene: 5. CDR1 is MNHNS and CDR2 is SASEGT in the germline V gene. Here the CDR3 reads CASRPGLAPGELFF. In DNA form, the CDR3 reads TGTGCCAGCAGACCGGGACTAGCCCCCGGGGAGCTGTTTTTT.

The chain uses TRBV2 and TRBJ2-1; a weak D match, TRBD1 (6 bases). Per germline, CDR1 SNHLY and CDR2 FYNNEI. This CDR3 contains 12 residues. The V end lost 7 bases, the J end lost 6 bases, and 10 bases lay between the germline ends. The CDR3 spells CASTWTVNEQFF. CDR3 bases: TGTGCCAGCACGTGGACAGTCAATGAGCAGTTCTTC.

This clonotype was seen many times. This chain uses TRBV7-9 with TRBJ1-6, with 7 positions matching TRBD1. CDR1 SEHNR and CDR2 FQNEAQ come from the germline V gene (reference sequence). V dropped 5 bases and J dropped 7; count of bases not matched to a gene: 5. The CDR3 extends over 14 amino acids. The CDR3 loop is CASSKGQDNSPLHF. Written as DNA, the CDR3 is TGTGCCAGCAGCAAAGGACAGGACAATTCACCCCTCCACTTT.

A few counts support this clonotype. The J gene is TRBJ2-3, the V gene TRBV9; TRBD2 aligns across 8 bases. After removal of 0 bases from V and 0 bases from J, the junction contained 9 bases not matched to a gene. The CDR3 contains 18 residues. Germline-derived CDR1 and CDR2 are SGDLS and YYNGEE. CDR3 amino acids: CASSVDAGGQTSTDTQYF. In nucleotides, the CDR3 is TGTGCCAGCAGCGTAGATGCGGGAGGCCAAACTAGCACAGATACGCAGTATTTT.

The chain uses TRBV19 and TRBJ2-1; 9 bases align to TRBD2. This CDR3 region has 16 residues. With 4 bases clipped from V and 0 bases from J, the junction kept 4 bases outside the gene matches. The germline CDR1 and CDR2 sequences are LNHDA and SQIVND (reference sequence). CDR3 in amino acids: CASSKGLANSYNEQFF. The DNA for the CDR3 is TGTGCCAGTAGTAAAGGACTAGCGAACTCCTACAATGAGCAGTTCTTC.

In this sample, this clonotype turned up many times. The chain links TRBV6-1 to TRBJ2-7; 7 positions agree with TRBD2. CDR1 and CDR2 (germline): MNHNS, SASEGT. J gave up 3 bases and V 5 bases, and 10 bases lay outside the gene matches. The CDR3 consists of 15 residues. The CDR3, as DNA: TGTGCCAGCAGTCCGGGGGGAGGAGGAGGCTACGAGCAGTACTTC. Protein: CASSPGGGGGYEQYF.

V usage is TRBV13 and J usage is TRBJ2-5; D may be TRBD2 (6 bases). The CDR3 contains 14 residues. The V and J ends lost 6 bases and 2 bases respectively, with 13 bases between them. Germline lookup yields CDR1 PRHDT and CDR2 FYEKMQ (reference sequence). In DNA, the CDR3 is TGTGCCAGCAGTCCGCGGGAAAGACAAGAGACCCAGTACTTC. Amino acids: CASSPRERQETQYF. Full variable domain (rest looked up from reference TRBV13 and TRBJ2-5): AAGVIQSPRHLIKEKRETATLKCYPIPRHDTVYWYQQGPGQDPQFLISFYEKMQSDKGSIPDRFSAQQFSDYHSELNMSSLELGDSALYFCASSPRERQETQYFGPGTRLLVL.

This clonotype was observed a few times. The chain joins TRBV2 to TRBJ2-6, with D tentatively TRBD1 (5 bases). The CDR3 contains 17 residues. V lost 4 bases and J lost 0, with 13 bases in between. CDR1 and CDR2 from the germline V gene are SNHLY and FYNNEI. The CDR3 DNA follows: TGTGCCAGCAGTGGGGGAACAGGAATCTCTGGGGCCAACGTCCTGACTTTC. The encoded protein is CASSGGTGISGANVLTF.

At least ten counts were recorded for this clonotype. J is TRBJ2-7 and V is TRBV3-1; D is unresolved. Trimming left V 4 bases short and J 2 bases short, with 12 bases between. Germline CDR1 reads LGHDT; CDR2 reads YNNKEL (reference sequence). This CDR3 is 14 amino acids long. In nucleotides, the CDR3 is TGTGCCAGCAGCCCGGCCTCGGGTCCCTACGAGCAGTACTTC. Protein product: CASSPASGPYEQYF.

In regard to this clonotype: One end of the junction varies from germline; a read error may be responsible. V is TRBV5-1 and J is TRBJ2-3, with TRBD1 identical over 8 bases. The CDR3 extends over 16 amino acids. The germline V gene has CDR1 SGHRS and CDR2 YFSETQ. The CDR3 sequence: CASSSRQGISTDTQYF. In nucleotides, the CDR3 is TGCGCCAGCAGCTCCCGACAGGGGATTAGCACGGATACGCAGTATTTT.

This clonotype was observed many times. The CDR3 sequence: CASSLHSGTDSNQPQHF. In nucleotides, the CDR3 is TGTGCCAGCAGTTTACACTCCGGGACAGATAGCAATCAGCCCCAGCATTTT. The V and J genes are TRBV28 and TRBJ1-5, with 7 nucleotides matching TRBD1. The ends lost 2 bases at V and 0 bases at J; junction bases unmatched: 7. From germline, CDR1 is MDHEN and CDR2 SYDVKM. The CDR3 consists of 17 residues.

The chain uses TRBV6-1 and TRBJ2-3; TRBD1 might be the D (6 bases). CDR1 and CDR2 (germline): MNHNS, SASEGT. The CDR3 extends over 17 amino acids. Trimming pared 2 bases from V and 0 bases from J, leaving 15 bases between. CDR3 coding DNA: TGTGCCAGCAGTGAAAGGGGACAACCCGATAGCACAGATACGCAGTATTTT. As protein: CASSERGQPDSTDTQYF.

Details on this clonotype: A junction boundary mismatches the germline segment, possibly from a read error. V gene TRBV5-1 combines with J gene TRBJ2-2; D may be TRBD1 (6 bases). In germline, CDR1 is SGHRS, CDR2 YFSETQ. This CDR3 is built from 17 residues. The CDR3 coding sequence is TGCGCCAGCAGCCCACAGGGCCTCGGAAGTAACACCGGGGAGCCGTTTTTT. Its protein product is CASSPQGLGSNTGEPFF.